A selection of T cell receptor beta chains follows, all from one sample in a study of cytomegalovirus exposure and HLA in healthy donors. Assay: immunoSEQ multiplex PCR; the TCRdb copy retains only in-frame clones and omits some. Of approximately 110,000 clones listed, over 60% were seen once; the top ten hold more than 6.5%. Input material: PBMCs. These receptors were collected from a man in his forties in good health and CMV-seropositive. CDR3s include the opening cysteine and the closing phenylalanine or tryptophan. A D gene is named only where the DNA matches it firmly. Not all rows give a size; the values are once, few, many and, for expanded clones, a class.

d_call: -
clone_size: many
v_call: TRBV10-3
cdr3_length: 14
j_call: TRBJ1-2
cdr3_nt: TGTGCCATCAGTGAAGGGGTTTCAGGCTATGGCTACACCTTC
cdr3_aa: CAISEGVSGYGYTF

d_call: TRBD1
clone_size: -
v_call: TRBV19
cdr3_length: 15
j_call: TRBJ2-7
cdr3_nt: TGTGCCAGTAGTATAGCCGGGACAGGGTTGTACGAGCAGTACTTC
cdr3_aa: CASSIAGTGLYEQYF

d_call: -
clone_size: -
v_call: TRBV7-6
cdr3_length: 16
j_call: TRBJ2-5
cdr3_nt: TGTGCCAGCAGCTTAGCAAGGACACTTCTCCAAGAGACCCAGTACTTC
cdr3_aa: CASSLARTLLQETQYF

d_call: -
clone_size: -
v_call: TRBV7-2
cdr3_length: 15
j_call: TRBJ2-3
cdr3_nt: TGTGCCAGCAGCTTAGCGGAGGCGGGGACAGATACGCAGTATTTT
cdr3_aa: CASSLAEAGTDTQYF

d_call: TRBD2
clone_size: -
v_call: TRBV5-1
cdr3_length: 14
j_call: TRBJ2-2
cdr3_nt: TGCGCCAGCAGCTTTGGCCGGGGGGCCGGGGAGCTGTTTTTT
cdr3_aa: CASSFGRGAGELFF

d_call: TRBD1
clone_size: -
v_call: TRBV11-2
cdr3_length: 16
j_call: TRBJ2-5
cdr3_nt: TGTGCCAGCACCCAATACCGGGACAGATACCAAGAGACCCAGTACTTC
cdr3_aa: CASTQYRDRYQETQYF

d_call: -
clone_size: few
v_call: TRBV7-9
cdr3_length: 13
j_call: TRBJ2-7
cdr3_nt: TGTGCCAGCAGCTCACGGACAAGCTACGAGCAGTACTTC
cdr3_aa: CASSSRTSYEQYF

d_call: TRBD2
clone_size: -
v_call: TRBV25-1
cdr3_length: 15
j_call: TRBJ2-3
cdr3_nt: TGTGCCAGCAGTGAATGGGGGACTAACACAGATACGCAGTATTTT
cdr3_aa: CASSEWGTNTDTQYF

d_call: -
clone_size: once
v_call: TRBV27
cdr3_length: 15
j_call: TRBJ1-5
cdr3_nt: TGTGCCAGCAGTCCCTTCGGAGCCCTCAATCAGCCCCAGCATTTT
cdr3_aa: CASSPFGALNQPQHF

d_call: TRBD1
clone_size: once
v_call: TRBV7-8
cdr3_length: 15
j_call: TRBJ2-3
cdr3_nt: TGTGCCAGCAGCTTATCTACGGGACAGTCAAATACGCAGTATTTT
cdr3_aa: CASSLSTGQSNTQYF

d_call: TRBD2
clone_size: -
v_call: TRBV27
cdr3_length: 14
j_call: TRBJ2-3
cdr3_nt: TGTGCCAGCAAGGTAGCGGGAATCTCAGATACGCAGTATTTT
cdr3_aa: CASKVAGISDTQYF

d_call: TRBD1
clone_size: -
v_call: TRBV7-2
cdr3_length: 16
j_call: TRBJ2-7
cdr3_nt: TGTGCCAGCAGCTGGGAAGGGACAGGGATCCCCGCGGTGCAGTACTTC
cdr3_aa: CASSWEGTGIPAVQYF

d_call: TRBD2
clone_size: few
v_call: TRBV5-8
cdr3_length: 15
j_call: TRBJ2-7
cdr3_nt: TGTGCCAGCAGCTTGGCCAGCGGGAGGGGTTACGAGCAGTACTTC
cdr3_aa: CASSLASGRGYEQYF

d_call: -
clone_size: -
v_call: TRBV4-3
cdr3_length: 17
j_call: TRBJ1-1
cdr3_nt: TGCGCCAGCAGCTCTGGGCCGACCTCCACGGGGGACACTGAAGCTTTCTTT
cdr3_aa: CASSSGPTSTGDTEAFF

d_call: -
clone_size: -
v_call: TRBV19
cdr3_length: 15
j_call: TRBJ1-2
cdr3_nt: TGTGCCAGTAACCTAAGGACGGGAGATCTCTATGGCTACACCTTC
cdr3_aa: CASNLRTGDLYGYTF

d_call: -
clone_size: -
v_call: TRBV5-4
cdr3_length: 15
j_call: TRBJ1-3
cdr3_nt: TGTGCCAGCAGCCCTGACATAGGTGCTGGAAACACCATATATTTT
cdr3_aa: CASSPDIGAGNTIYF

d_call: TRBD2
clone_size: -
v_call: TRBV6-6
cdr3_length: 14
j_call: TRBJ2-7
cdr3_nt: TGTGCCAGCAGTACCCCCACTAGCGGCAACGAGCAGTACTTC
cdr3_aa: CASSTPTSGNEQYF